The 18 T cell receptor beta chains below come from one sample, sequenced in a study of early T cells in non-severe SARS-CoV-2 infection. TCRdb reanalysed the 5' RACE reads using MiXCR and keeps one entry per CDR3 protein. This table has 100,000 to 130,000 distinct CDR3 sequences, 9% to 13% appearing once. Sequencing was performed on whole blood. The receptors were gathered from an adult who was a healthcare worker with PCR-confirmed SARS-CoV-2 infection or an uninfected control (not recorded which).

In DNA, the CDR3 is TGTGCCAGCAGCTTAGATCTCGCCCACTACGAGCAGTACTTC. Translated: CASSLDLAHYEQYF. V is TRBV7-9 and J is TRBJ2-7; D unclear. V dropped 1 base and J dropped 3 bases, with 10 bases sitting between them. Germline V gene data show CDR1 as SEHNR and CDR2 as FQNEAQ (reference sequence). The CDR3 covers 14 residues.

The J gene is TRBJ1-2, the V gene TRBV2; 7 nucleotides agree with TRBD1. The CDR3 covers 16 residues. CDR1 and CDR2 from the germline V gene are SNHLY and FYNNEI. V shed 6 bases and J 3 bases; nucleotides not matched to a gene: 13. The CDR3 protein is CASSRRPTGLDYGYTF. In DNA, the CDR3 is TGTGCCAGCAGCCGTCGTCCGACAGGGTTAGACTATGGCTACACCTTC. Full variable domain (rest looked up from reference TRBV2 and TRBJ1-2): EPEVTQTPSHQVTQMGQEVILRCVPISNHLYFYWYRQILGQKVEFLVSFYNNEISEKSEIFDDQFSVERPDGSNFTLKIRSTKLEDSAMYFCASSRRPTGLDYGYTFGSGTRLTVV.

This clonotype was observed at least ten times. The chain couples TRBV7-9 to TRBJ1-1, with 8 bases lining up with TRBD1. This CDR3 has 16 amino acids. Germline trimming cut 5 bases from V and 5 bases from J; bases unmatched to any gene: 13. Germline assignment: CDR1 SEHNR and CDR2 FQNEAQ (reference sequence). The CDR3 is CASSPMTGATTTEAFF. Written as DNA, the CDR3 is TGTGCCAGCAGCCCAATGACAGGGGCGACAACAACTGAAGCTTTCTTT.

This clonotype was seen more than once but under ten times. This chain connects TRBV29-1 to TRBJ1-2; a weak D match, TRBD1 (5 bases). The CDR3 has 11 residues. Trimming removed 4 bases at V and 2 bases at J, with 5 bases between. CDR1 and CDR2 from the germline V gene are SQVTM and ANQGSEA. Written as DNA, the CDR3 is TGCAGCGTTGCAGGGAACTATGGCTACACCTTC. It yields the protein CSVAGNYGYTF.

This clonotype was picked up many times. The J gene is TRBJ2-1, the V gene TRBV29-1, with 9 nucleotides matching TRBD1. Per the germline V gene, CDR1 is SQVTM and CDR2 is ANQGSEA. V trimming: 6 bases; J trimming: 0 bases; junction bases outside the gene matches: 15. This CDR3 is 18 amino acids long. CDR3 residues: CSVKTWTGALSSYNEQFF. The CDR3 nucleotides are TGCAGCGTCAAAACCTGGACAGGGGCACTGAGCTCCTACAATGAGCAGTTCTTC.

This clonotype was recorded a few times. The rearrangement joins TRBV15 to TRBJ2-4; no firm D call. Germline V gene sequence: CDR1 LNHNV, CDR2 YYDKDF (reference sequence). The ends were cut back, 7 bases at V and 1 base at J, with 11 bases in the middle. The length of the CDR3 is 14 residues. The CDR3 nucleotides read TGTGCCACCAATGACCTGGGGGCCAAAAACATTCAGTACTTC. Amino acids: CATNDLGAKNIQYF.

On this clonotype itself: Likely a read error: the CDR3 ends without its conserved phenylalanine or tryptophan. The chain employs TRBV20-1 and TRBJ2-1; 12 nucleotides match TRBD2. The CDR3 sequence is 16 residues long. Looked up from germline, CDR1 is DFQATT and CDR2 is SNEGSKA (reference sequence). V lost 4 bases and J lost 7; bases outside the gene matches: 11. Written as DNA, the CDR3 is TGCAGTGCTACCTTGATGACTAGCGGGAGCATGAATGAGCAGTTCTAC. This translates into CSATLMTSGSMNEQFY.

This clonotype has at least ten counts. V usage is TRBV9 and J usage is TRBJ1-1, with TRBD1 matching over 8 bases. The CDR3 has 14 residues. Per germline, CDR1 SGDLS and CDR2 YYNGEE. Germline trimming cut 4 bases from V and 3 bases from J; bases unmatched to any gene: 5. CDR3: CASSPGTGHTEAFF. The DNA for the CDR3 is TGTGCCAGCAGCCCCGGGACAGGACACACTGAAGCTTTCTTT.

V is TRBV27 and J is TRBJ2-3, with a weak D call TRBD1 (5 bases). CDR3 length: 15 amino acids. Germline lookup yields CDR1 MNHEY and CDR2 SMNVEV (reference sequence). Trimming cost V 6 bases and J 3 bases, with 16 bases left between them. CDR3 coding DNA: TGTGCCAGCAGGCCGCCAGGGTCAGCGACAGATACGCAGTATTTT. It codes for CASRPPGSATDTQYF.

This clonotype has a handful of counts. The gene calls are TRBV5-1 and TRBJ2-3; D is unclear. The CDR3 consists of 12 residues. The V and J ends lost 1 base and 5 bases respectively, with 5 bases between them. Germline CDR1 reads SGHRS; CDR2 reads YFSETQ. The CDR3 loop reads CASSLWGDTQYF. The CDR3 nucleotides are TGCGCCAGCAGCTTGTGGGGAGATACGCAGTATTTT.

The rearrangement joins TRBV3-1 to TRBJ2-7; a possible D gene is TRBD2 (6 bases). Trimming left V 5 bases short and J 1 base short, with 9 bases between. The CDR3 runs to 13 residues. CDR1 LGHDT and CDR2 YNNKEL come from the germline V gene (reference sequence). The CDR3 region is CASSGGKSYEQYF. In nucleotides, the CDR3 is TGTGCCAGCAGCGGGGGGAAATCCTACGAGCAGTACTTC.

This clonotype was seen repeatedly, ten times or more. The chain has TRBV2 and TRBJ1-5; D is unclear. Germline CDR1 reads SNHLY; CDR2 reads FYNNEI. V lost 6 bases and J 0 bases, leaving 9 bases between the germline ends. The CDR3 length is 14 residues. The CDR3 bases are TGTGCCAGCAGCGGCTCTTATAGCAATCAGCCCCAGCATTTT. Residues: CASSGSYSNQPQHF.

The J gene is TRBJ2-7, the V gene TRBV20-1; TRBD2 matches 13 bases. Trimming removed 6 bases from V and 3 bases from J; junction bases left unmatched: 8. In germline, CDR1 is DFQATT, CDR2 SNEGSKA (reference sequence). The CDR3 contains 15 residues. The chain's CDR3 is CSAPQGLAGFYEQYF. The CDR3 DNA sequence: TGCAGTGCCCCCCAGGGACTAGCGGGATTCTACGAGCAGTACTTC.

This clonotype was counted between two and nine times. This rearrangement joins TRBV5-5 to TRBJ1-1, with D possibly matching TRBD1 (5 bases). The CDR3 spans 15 residues. V dropped 4 bases and J dropped 5 bases, with 18 bases sitting between them. Looked up from germline, CDR1 is SGHKS and CDR2 is YYEKEE (reference sequence). The CDR3 spells CASSPTPWGFTEAFF. The CDR3 region has the DNA TGTGCCAGCAGCCCCACTCCCTGGGGGTTTACTGAAGCTTTCTTT.

This clonotype occurred many times. CDR3: CSVGDSSYEQYF. DNA of the CDR3: TGCAGCGTTGGGGACAGCAGCTACGAGCAGTACTTC. The chain has TRBV29-1 and TRBJ2-7, with TRBD1 identical over 7 bases. CDR3 length equals 12 residues. CDR1 and CDR2 (germline): SQVTM, ANQGSEA. Germline trimming cut 4 bases from V and 3 bases from J; bases unmatched to any gene: 3.

Written as DNA, the CDR3 is TGTGCCAGCAGCACCCAAGCGGGACAGGGAAGAGGCTACACCTTC. This encodes CASSTQAGQGRGYTF. This chain uses TRBV11-3 with TRBJ1-2; 9 nucleotides agree with TRBD1. V trimming: 5 bases; J trimming: 8 bases; junction bases outside the gene matches: 12. Looked up from germline, CDR1 is SGHNT and CDR2 is YENEEA. The CDR3 totals 15 residues.

This clonotype was found a few times. The rearrangement joins TRBV7-6 to TRBJ2-7, with TRBD2 identical over 10 bases. The germline CDR1 and CDR2 sequences are SGHVS and FNYEAQ. The V gene end was trimmed by 5 bases and the J gene end by 0 bases; junction bases not matched to a gene: 7. This CDR3 has 16 residues. CDR3 amino acids: CASSPPSGGHSYEQYF. The CDR3 DNA follows: TGTGCCAGCAGCCCGCCTAGCGGGGGCCACTCCTACGAGCAGTACTTC.

The chain is built from TRBV7-2 and TRBJ2-7; weak D call: TRBD1 (6 bases). CDR1 is SGHTA, CDR2 FQGNSA, per germline. Trimming stripped 5 bases from V and 4 bases from J, with 9 bases between. The CDR3 loop spans 12 amino acids. The CDR3 region has the DNA TGTGCCAGCAGCCAACAGGGTTACGAGCAGTACTTC. Translated: CASSQQGYEQYF.